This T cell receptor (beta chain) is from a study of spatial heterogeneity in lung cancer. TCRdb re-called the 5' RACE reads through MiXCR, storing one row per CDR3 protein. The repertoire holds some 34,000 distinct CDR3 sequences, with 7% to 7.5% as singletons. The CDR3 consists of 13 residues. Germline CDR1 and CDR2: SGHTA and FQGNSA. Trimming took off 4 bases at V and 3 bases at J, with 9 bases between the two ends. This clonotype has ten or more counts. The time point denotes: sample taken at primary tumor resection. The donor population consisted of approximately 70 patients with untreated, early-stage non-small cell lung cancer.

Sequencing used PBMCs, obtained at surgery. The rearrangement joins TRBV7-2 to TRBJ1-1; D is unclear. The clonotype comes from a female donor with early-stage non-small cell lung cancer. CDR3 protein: CASSSQRDTEAFF. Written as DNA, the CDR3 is TGTGCCAGCAGCTCCCAGAGGGACACTGAAGCTTTCTTT.